A selection of T cell receptor beta chains follows, all from one sample in a study of cytomegalovirus exposure and HLA in healthy donors. Profiled with immunoSEQ multiplex PCR; TCRdb holds only in-frame clones, not every one. The profile shows 180,000 or so clones, 87% of them singletons. Sequenced material: PBMCs. The receptors here all came from a woman aged 30 to 39 in good health and CMV-seronegative. CDR3s include the opening cysteine and the closing phenylalanine or tryptophan. The order of the fields is D gene, V gene, clone size, J gene, CDR3 DNA, CDR3 protein. The D gene is left open where the match is weak. Size values are once, few and many counts, or a class for expanded clones, and some rows have none.

d_call: TRBD2; v_call: TRBV5-4; clone_size: once; j_call: TRBJ2-3; cdr3_nt: TGTGCCAGCAGCCCAGCGACGACTAGCGGGGGTGTGGATACGCAGTATTTT; cdr3_aa: CASSPATTSGGVDTQYF
d_call: NA; v_call: TRBV27; clone_size: NA; j_call: TRBJ2-7; cdr3_nt: TGTGCCAGCAGCCCCCTCACAGAGAGCTCCTACGAGCAGTACTTC; cdr3_aa: CASSPLTESSYEQYF
d_call: TRBD1; v_call: TRBV5-1; clone_size: NA; j_call: TRBJ1-2; cdr3_nt: TGCGCCAGCAGCTATGGGACAGCCGGGGATCGCTATGGCTACACCTTC; cdr3_aa: CASSYGTAGDRYGYTF
d_call: NA; v_call: TRBV6-5; clone_size: NA; j_call: TRBJ1-1; cdr3_nt: TGTGCCAGCAGTTATGATGGCGGAACTGAAGCTTTCTTT; cdr3_aa: CASSYDGGTEAFF
d_call: TRBD1; v_call: TRBV6-5; clone_size: NA; j_call: TRBJ2-1; cdr3_nt: TGTGCCAGCAGTTCCGGACAGGGAGGTTACAATGAGCAGTTCTTC; cdr3_aa: CASSSGQGGYNEQFF
d_call: NA; v_call: TRBV19; clone_size: once; j_call: TRBJ2-7; cdr3_nt: TGTGCCAGTAGTTCCTCCCTGGCCGAGCAGTACTTC; cdr3_aa: CASSSSLAEQYF
d_call: NA; v_call: TRBV4-1; clone_size: NA; j_call: TRBJ2-3; cdr3_nt: TGCGCCAGCAGCCAACCAGGCCTGACAGATACGCAGTATTTT; cdr3_aa: CASSQPGLTDTQYF
d_call: TRBD1; v_call: TRBV27; clone_size: NA; j_call: TRBJ2-5; cdr3_nt: TGTGCCAGCAGTTTATCGACCCCGGACAGGGGGGCCGAGACCCAGTACTTC; cdr3_aa: CASSLSTPDRGAETQYF
d_call: NA; v_call: TRBV6-6; clone_size: NA; j_call: TRBJ2-3; cdr3_nt: TGTGCCAGCAGTTACGCCGGGACTACAGATACGCAGTATTTT; cdr3_aa: CASSYAGTTDTQYF
d_call: TRBD2; v_call: TRBV5-1; clone_size: NA; j_call: TRBJ2-7; cdr3_nt: TGCGCCAGCAGCTTAACTTTAGCGGGGGGCCCCTCCTACGAGCAGTACTTC; cdr3_aa: CASSLTLAGGPSYEQYF
d_call: TRBD1; v_call: TRBV9; clone_size: NA; j_call: TRBJ2-3; cdr3_nt: TGTGCCAGCAGCGCCGCCGGACAGGGTTTAGATACGCAGTATTTT; cdr3_aa: CASSAAGQGLDTQYF
d_call: NA; v_call: TRBV5-1; clone_size: NA; j_call: TRBJ2-7; cdr3_nt: TGCGCCAGCAGCTTGACAGGGTCCTACGAGCAGTACTTC; cdr3_aa: CASSLTGSYEQYF
d_call: TRBD1; v_call: TRBV4-2; clone_size: NA; j_call: TRBJ2-2; cdr3_nt: TGTGCCAGCAGCCAACCCGACAGGGCGCACACCGGGGAGCTGTTTTTT; cdr3_aa: CASSQPDRAHTGELFF
d_call: TRBD1; v_call: TRBV5-4; clone_size: NA; j_call: TRBJ1-2; cdr3_nt: TGTGCCAGCAGCTTATCAGGGGGAGAATATGGCTACACCTTC; cdr3_aa: CASSLSGGEYGYTF
d_call: NA; v_call: TRBV30; clone_size: once; j_call: TRBJ1-6; cdr3_nt: TGTGCCTGGAAGCAGGGCATGAATTCACCCCTCCACTTT; cdr3_aa: CAWKQGMNSPLHF
d_call: NA; v_call: TRBV27; clone_size: NA; j_call: TRBJ1-1; cdr3_nt: TGTGCCAGCAGTTTACGGGGATGGTACACTGAAGCTTTCTTT; cdr3_aa: CASSLRGWYTEAFF
d_call: NA; v_call: TRBV6-6; clone_size: NA; j_call: TRBJ1-1; cdr3_nt: TGTGCCAGCAGTTACTCGATGGGCCGTGAAGCTTTCTTT; cdr3_aa: CASSYSMGREAFF
d_call: TRBD1; v_call: TRBV7-9; clone_size: NA; j_call: TRBJ1-5; cdr3_nt: TGTGCCAGCAGCTTAGCGTACAGGGGGAGCAATCAGCCCCAGCATTTT; cdr3_aa: CASSLAYRGSNQPQHF
d_call: TRBD2; v_call: TRBV29-1; clone_size: NA; j_call: TRBJ2-1; cdr3_nt: TGCAGCGTTGTCCCTAGCGGGGGGAATGAGCAGTTCTTC; cdr3_aa: CSVVPSGGNEQFF
d_call: NA; v_call: TRBV6-6; clone_size: NA; j_call: TRBJ1-3; cdr3_nt: TGTGCCAGCAGTTACATGGGGGCCGGAAACACCATATATTTT; cdr3_aa: CASSYMGAGNTIYF
d_call: NA; v_call: TRBV27; clone_size: NA; j_call: TRBJ1-3; cdr3_nt: TGTGCCAGCAGTTTGGGTGGGAGCTCTGGAAACACCATATATTTT; cdr3_aa: CASSLGGSSGNTIYF
d_call: TRBD2; v_call: TRBV5-1; clone_size: NA; j_call: TRBJ2-5; cdr3_nt: TGCGCCAGCAGCTTGGTGAGCGGGGGGATACAAGAGACCCAGTACTTC; cdr3_aa: CASSLVSGGIQETQYF
d_call: NA; v_call: TRBV5-1; clone_size: NA; j_call: TRBJ1-2; cdr3_nt: TGCGCCAGCAGCTTGGTACGGGGTCCCTATGGCTACACCTTC; cdr3_aa: CASSLVRGPYGYTF
d_call: NA; v_call: TRBV6-5; clone_size: few; j_call: TRBJ1-6; cdr3_nt: TGTGCCAGCCTCCGCTCCTACCGGGATTCACCCCTCCACTTT; cdr3_aa: CASLRSYRDSPLHF
d_call: TRBD1; v_call: TRBV7-2; clone_size: NA; j_call: TRBJ1-2; cdr3_nt: TGTGCCAGCAGCTCCCGGACAGGGGGAATTATTACGCGTGGCTACACCTTC; cdr3_aa: CASSSRTGGIITRGYTF
d_call: NA; v_call: TRBV10-2; clone_size: NA; j_call: TRBJ2-7; cdr3_nt: TGCGCCAGCAGTGATTCCTCTCCGGAGCAGTACTTC; cdr3_aa: CASSDSSPEQYF
d_call: TRBD1; v_call: TRBV19; clone_size: NA; j_call: TRBJ1-5; cdr3_nt: TGTGCCAGTAGGCCGGGACAGGGACGGGGGAGCAATCAGCCCCAGCATTTT; cdr3_aa: CASRPGQGRGSNQPQHF
d_call: NA; v_call: TRBV11-2; clone_size: NA; j_call: TRBJ2-3; cdr3_nt: TGTGCCAGCAGCTTAGACGGGGTGGGCACAGATACGCAGTATTTT; cdr3_aa: CASSLDGVGTDTQYF
d_call: NA; v_call: TRBV18; clone_size: few; j_call: TRBJ1-1; cdr3_nt: TGTGCCAGCTCACCAGGGGCTAACACTGAAGCTTTCTTT; cdr3_aa: CASSPGANTEAFF
d_call: TRBD1; v_call: TRBV6-6; clone_size: NA; j_call: TRBJ2-7; cdr3_nt: TGTGCCAGCAGTTACGAGACAGGGGGCCACGAGCAGTACTTC; cdr3_aa: CASSYETGGHEQYF
d_call: NA; v_call: TRBV12-1; clone_size: NA; j_call: TRBJ1-1; cdr3_nt: TGTGCCAGCAGCCACAGGGTTGTGAACACTGAAGCTTTCTTT; cdr3_aa: CASSHRVVNTEAFF
d_call: TRBD2; v_call: TRBV6-5; clone_size: NA; j_call: TRBJ2-1; cdr3_nt: TGTGCCAGCAGCCTTAGCGGGGGGTTTTACAATGAGCAGTTCTTC; cdr3_aa: CASSLSGGFYNEQFF
d_call: TRBD1; v_call: TRBV5-1; clone_size: NA; j_call: TRBJ2-4; cdr3_nt: TGCGCCAGCAGTGAGGTGCAGGGGGAGAAAAACATTCAGTACTTC; cdr3_aa: CASSEVQGEKNIQYF